This T cell receptor (beta chain) comes out of a study of shared clonotypes between healthy human individuals (dated by TCRdb to 2020 to 2022). Regarding the research as a whole: A couple of women and a few men aged 18 to 49 years were included in the cohort. For each donor, CD4 naive and CD4 memory were each given three plates, CD8 naive was given two plates, and CD8 memory was given one plate. To estimate repertoire size and how much clonotypes are shared between individuals, the study performed deep sequencing of blood TCR repertoires from a few healthy adults. To increase sequencing depth and limit assay-specific biases, TCR repertoire library preparation and sequencing were carried out by different laboratories using diverse techniques. Per donor, leukapheresis produced somewhere between about 0.85 and 9.5 billion PBMCs.

Broader findings and caveats from the paper: Based on pairwise subsampling, the degree of clonotype sharing among donors was expected to be affected by sequencing depth. Sampling was restricted to blood, and TCR repertoires in tissue are likely to differ from TCR repertoires in blood. Sharing across several donors was observed for about 5% of naive CD4, around 3.5% of naive CD8, over 2% of memory CD4, and about 0.39% of memory CD8 clonotypes. The genetic and exposure-history diversity represented was limited by the small number of donors. Naive subsets generally had larger estimated clonotype richness than memory subsets. Even with the large sequencing depth, rarefaction of the sorted-subset datasets indicated that sequencing was incomplete. Compared with non-shared clonotypes, the clonotypes found in all four sorted-subset donors had higher generation probabilities.

Healthy HIV-negative adults with no recently reported acute infections or vaccinations were included as donors. All donors were Caucasian adults living in Nashville, Tennessee, USA. Magnetic negative selection was used to enrich CD4+ T cells, after which naive cells were positively selected on CD45RA and the negative fraction became the memory subset. After blood collection by leukapheresis, PBMCs were isolated using Ficoll-Histopaque density gradient centrifugation and then cryopreserved in the vapor phase of liquid nitrogen. Analytical flow cytometry was used to check the purity and quantity of every magnetically sorted T cell population. Each sorted fraction had its genomic DNA isolated and then quantified by UV absorbance on a Nanodrop 2000c. Using the deep immunoSEQ assay, multiplex PCR amplified TCR CDR3 regions from genomic DNA. Extracted genomic DNA from each cell subset was spread evenly across all wells of several immunoSEQ 96-well plates, with each plate serving as a replicate. Each replicate PCR for sorted subsets received about 180 ng genomic DNA, equal to roughly 33,000 T cell genomes. Purified libraries were measured with a Qubit 3.0 fluorometer, size-checked on a Bioanalyzer 2100, and measured again with the KAPA Library Quantification kit. Every immunoSEQ 96-well plate was sequenced on a separate single-read 150-cycle Illumina NextSeq 550 flow cell. The paper's data handling went like this. Because the immunoSEQ output held only junctional sequences and lacked quality scores, the filtering could not match the filtering applied to full-length reads. Sequences were annotated with PyIR, a Python wrapper for IgBLAST v1.9, and V/J genes and CDR3 were assigned using IMGT germline references. Reads with weak V/J assignments (E-value above 1e-6), missing CDR3, stop codons, out-of-frame junctions, or ambiguous translated residues were removed. V3J clonotypes were defined as sequences sharing an identical inferred V gene, J gene, and CDR3 amino acid sequence. To compute the percentage overlap between repertoires, the number of shared unique clonotypes was divided by the size of the smaller repertoire. Richness of each repertoire was evaluated using RTK rarefaction, the Chao1 estimator, and Recon v2.1 estimates of unobserved clonotypes. OLGA was used to compute generation probabilities for all TCRbeta clonotypes that the gDNA method yielded from four donors. TCRdb limited this immuneACCESS table to in-frame rearrangements with V and J called. A share of clones is missing; checked studies link under half to unresolved V genes, and the rest is unexplained. V and J calls and clone size are those listed in that table; D and trimming were worked out from the DNA. Present in this sample are about 1 million clones, approximately 78% of which were seen just once. The ten largest make up under 0.65% of the sample.

The germline V gene yields SGHTA for CDR1 and FQGNSA for CDR2. V lost 5 bases and J lost 3 bases; the stretch between them is 13 bases long. Its CDR3 holds 14 amino acids, cysteine through phenylalanine. The read is trimmed to its CDR3 DNA, 42 bases read in frame from base 1. Regarding this clone: Its antigen specificity is not known. There are no base qualities to consult, and no much larger clone falls within one base.

This clonotype was obtained from a man aged 18 to 30 in good health. Some clones in this sample may be carry-over from other donors' samples. The sequence is built from TRBV7-2 and TRBJ1-2; TRBD1 is perhaps the D gene, given 6 matching bases. The source material was memory CD4+ T cells from PBMCs. The sample's cell subset or site label is to be understood as: CD45RA-negative fraction. The CDR3 region: CASSGGGADYGYTF. The nucleotides read TGTGCCAGCAGCGGTGGGGGGGCCGACTATGGCTACACCTTC.